A selection of T cell receptor beta chains follows, all from one sample in a study of T-cell memory formation after mild COVID-19. TCRdb reprocessed the 5' RACE reads via MiXCR and lists one record per CDR3 protein. The table lists some 440,000 distinct CDR3 sequences, more than 20% of them singletons. Sequencing was performed on PBMCs or a T cell subset sorted from them (not recorded which). These receptors were collected from an adult woman who had mild COVID-19 (a few samples of this study predate the infection). Cell type and time point are not known. CDR3s include the opening cysteine and the closing phenylalanine or tryptophan. Fields, in order: J gene, V gene, clone size, D gene, CDR3 DNA, CDR3 protein. The D gene is left open where the match is weak. A row's size may be missing; if present it is once, few, many or a size class.

j_call: TRBJ2-1
v_call: TRBV5-6
clone_size: few
d_call: TRBD2
cdr3_nt: TGTGCCAGCAGCTTGGATGTCGGCGGGAGGGCCTACAATGAGCAGTTCTTC
cdr3_aa: CASSLDVGGRAYNEQFF

j_call: TRBJ2-7
v_call: TRBV19
clone_size: .
d_call: TRBD2
cdr3_nt: TGTGCCAGTAGTACAGCGGGAGAATCCTACGAGCAGTACTTC
cdr3_aa: CASSTAGESYEQYF

j_call: TRBJ2-3
v_call: TRBV24-1
clone_size: once
d_call: TRBD2
cdr3_nt: TGTGCCACCAGTGACCGCAAAACTAGCGGGGGTTACGGAGGGAAAGATACGCAGTATTTT
cdr3_aa: CATSDRKTSGGYGGKDTQYF

j_call: TRBJ1-4
v_call: TRBV19
clone_size: .
d_call: .
cdr3_nt: TGTGCCAGTAGTATGGTCCAGGGTGTTAATGAAAAACTGTTTTTT
cdr3_aa: CASSMVQGVNEKLFF

j_call: TRBJ1-1
v_call: TRBV14
clone_size: once
d_call: .
cdr3_nt: TGTGCCAGCAGCGCGTACGGGCCGTTGAACACTGAAGCTTTCTTT
cdr3_aa: CASSAYGPLNTEAFF

j_call: TRBJ2-1
v_call: TRBV12-3/TRBV12-4
clone_size: few
d_call: TRBD2
cdr3_nt: TGTGCCAGCAGTCCCAACCCTAGCGGGAGTTCCAATGAGCAGTTCTTC
cdr3_aa: CASSPNPSGSSNEQFF

j_call: TRBJ2-1
v_call: TRBV29-1
clone_size: .
d_call: TRBD2
cdr3_nt: TGCAGCGTGCCCACTAGCGGGTTTTACAATGAGCAGTTCTTC
cdr3_aa: CSVPTSGFYNEQFF

j_call: TRBJ2-7
v_call: TRBV6-5
clone_size: .
d_call: .
cdr3_nt: TGTGCCGGGGCGGAGGGGAGAAAGGGCGAGCAGTACTTC
cdr3_aa: CAGAEGRKGEQYF

j_call: TRBJ2-1
v_call: TRBV12-3/TRBV12-4
clone_size: few
d_call: .
cdr3_nt: TGTGCCAGCAGGGGAACAGGGAGCTCCTACAATGAGCAGTTCTTC
cdr3_aa: CASRGTGSSYNEQFF

j_call: TRBJ2-3
v_call: TRBV7-9
clone_size: .
d_call: .
cdr3_nt: TGTGCCAGCAGCCCCATCGGGCAGGACACAGATACGCAGTATTTT
cdr3_aa: CASSPIGQDTDTQYF

j_call: TRBJ1-1
v_call: TRBV5-1
clone_size: .
d_call: TRBD1
cdr3_nt: TGCGCCAGCAGCCCAAACGACAGGGATACTGAAGCTTTCTTT
cdr3_aa: CASSPNDRDTEAFF

j_call: TRBJ1-5
v_call: TRBV28
clone_size: many
d_call: .
cdr3_nt: TGTGCCAGCAGTTTCCGACTTTTGGACGAGAAGAATCAGCCCCAGCATTTT
cdr3_aa: CASSFRLLDEKNQPQHF

j_call: TRBJ1-2
v_call: TRBV9
clone_size: few
d_call: .
cdr3_nt: TGTGCCAGCAGCGTAGGTCGGGAGGCCCGTGGCTACACCTTC
cdr3_aa: CASSVGREARGYTF

j_call: TRBJ2-3
v_call: TRBV14
clone_size: many
d_call: .
cdr3_nt: TGTGCCAGCAGCCAAGGAGGGGAGTTTGGAGATACGCAGTATTTT
cdr3_aa: CASSQGGEFGDTQYF

j_call: TRBJ2-1
v_call: TRBV7-6
clone_size: many
d_call: TRBD1
cdr3_nt: TGTGCCAGCAGCTTTGGGACAGTTGAGCAGTTCTTC
cdr3_aa: CASSFGTVEQFF

j_call: TRBJ2-3
v_call: TRBV20-1
clone_size: many
d_call: TRBD2
cdr3_nt: TGCAGTGCTAGAGACCGTAGCGGGAGAGAGTATTTT
cdr3_aa: CSARDRSGREYF

j_call: TRBJ2-3
v_call: TRBV20-1
clone_size: once
d_call: TRBD2
cdr3_nt: TGCAGTGCCGGGACTAGCGCAACAGATACGCAGTATTTT
cdr3_aa: CSAGTSATDTQYF

j_call: TRBJ2-5
v_call: TRBV5-8
clone_size: few
d_call: TRBD1
cdr3_nt: TGTGCCAGCAGCTTCGGACAGGAAGGTCTCCAAGAGACCCAGTACTTC
cdr3_aa: CASSFGQEGLQETQYF

j_call: TRBJ2-3
v_call: TRBV7-9
clone_size: few
d_call: .
cdr3_nt: TGTGCCAGCACCGCGACTAACACAGATACGCAGTATTTT
cdr3_aa: CASTATNTDTQYF

j_call: TRBJ2-5
v_call: TRBV12-3/TRBV12-4
clone_size: few
d_call: .
cdr3_nt: TGTGCCAGCAGTTTGATGGAAGAGACCCAGTACTTC
cdr3_aa: CASSLMEETQYF

j_call: TRBJ1-3
v_call: TRBV29-1
clone_size: few
d_call: TRBD1
cdr3_nt: TGCAGCGGACAGGGCTCTGGAAACACCATATATTTT
cdr3_aa: CSGQGSGNTIYF

j_call: TRBJ2-7
v_call: TRBV6-6
clone_size: once
d_call: TRBD1
cdr3_nt: TGTGCCAGTTCAGACAGGGGTGTTTCCTACGAGCAGTACTTC
cdr3_aa: CASSDRGVSYEQYF

j_call: TRBJ1-1
v_call: TRBV20-1
clone_size: few
d_call: .
cdr3_nt: TGCAGTGCTAGATGGGCCCGTGAAGCTGAAGCTTTCTTT
cdr3_aa: CSARWAREAEAFF

j_call: TRBJ2-7
v_call: TRBV7-3
clone_size: many
d_call: TRBD1
cdr3_nt: TGTGCCAGCAGCCCGGGGACAGGGGGTGACGAGCAGTACTTC
cdr3_aa: CASSPGTGGDEQYF

j_call: TRBJ2-3
v_call: TRBV29-1
clone_size: .
d_call: .
cdr3_nt: TGCAGCGTTGTTTTAAGGACACCCAAGTTTGTAAGCACAGATACGCAGTATTTT
cdr3_aa: CSVVLRTPKFVSTDTQYF

j_call: TRBJ2-5
v_call: TRBV3-1
clone_size: few
d_call: .
cdr3_nt: TGTGCCAGCAGCCCGACTCTCGGGTCAGAGACCCAGTACTTC
cdr3_aa: CASSPTLGSETQYF

j_call: TRBJ2-1
v_call: TRBV7-3
clone_size: few
d_call: TRBD2
cdr3_nt: TGTGCCAGCAGCTCTAGCGGGAGTATCGGTAATGAGCAGTTCTTC
cdr3_aa: CASSSSGSIGNEQFF

j_call: TRBJ2-1
v_call: TRBV7-2
clone_size: few
d_call: TRBD2
cdr3_nt: TGTGCCAGCAGCGCCGGGACTAGTGAGTTCTTC
cdr3_aa: CASSAGTSEFF

j_call: TRBJ2-5
v_call: TRBV20-1
clone_size: .
d_call: .
cdr3_nt: TGCAGTGCTAGGTCCCCGGACGGCGGGACCCAGTACTTC
cdr3_aa: CSARSPDGGTQYF

j_call: TRBJ2-7
v_call: TRBV4-3
clone_size: few
d_call: .
cdr3_nt: TGCGCCAGCAGCCAGCTAATAGGTAGGGCAGTTTACGAGCAGTACTTC
cdr3_aa: CASSQLIGRAVYEQYF

j_call: TRBJ2-7
v_call: TRBV7-2
clone_size: few
d_call: .
cdr3_nt: TGTGCCAGCAGTCTAAGGGGCCGGTTCTACTTC
cdr3_aa: CASSLRGRFYF

j_call: TRBJ2-1
v_call: TRBV21-1
clone_size: few
d_call: .
cdr3_nt: TGTGCCAGCACCCGTGGGACTAGCGGGCCTTATACCTACAATGAGCAGTTCTTC
cdr3_aa: CASTRGTSGPYTYNEQFF

j_call: TRBJ2-3
v_call: TRBV29-1
clone_size: .
d_call: .
cdr3_nt: TGCAGCGTTGAAGAGAGTGTGGGATGGTCAACAGATACGCAGTATTTT
cdr3_aa: CSVEESVGWSTDTQYF

j_call: TRBJ1-5
v_call: TRBV6-1
clone_size: .
d_call: .
cdr3_nt: TGTGCCAGCAGTGGCCGGAGGGGCGATCAGCCCCAGCATTTT
cdr3_aa: CASSGRRGDQPQHF

j_call: TRBJ1-5
v_call: TRBV5-1
clone_size: .
d_call: .
cdr3_nt: TGCGCCAGCAGCTTGGGGGGCTACTTCCAGCCCCAGCATTTT
cdr3_aa: CASSLGGYFQPQHF

j_call: TRBJ2-4
v_call: TRBV7-9
clone_size: few
d_call: .
cdr3_nt: TGTGCCAGCAGCCGGGACGGTGGGGACATTCAGTACTTC
cdr3_aa: CASSRDGGDIQYF

j_call: TRBJ2-4
v_call: TRBV3-1
clone_size: .
d_call: TRBD2
cdr3_nt: TGTGCCAGCAGCCAACTTAGAGTCGGGGGGAAGTACTTC
cdr3_aa: CASSQLRVGGKYF

j_call: TRBJ1-1
v_call: TRBV18
clone_size: .
d_call: .
cdr3_nt: TGTGCCAGCTCACCACTCGACATTCCGGGTACTGAAGCTTTCTTT
cdr3_aa: CASSPLDIPGTEAFF

j_call: TRBJ1-5
v_call: TRBV14
clone_size: .
d_call: .
cdr3_nt: TGTGCCAGCAGCCCGGGCCTCCCAGGGCAGCCCCAGCATTTT
cdr3_aa: CASSPGLPGQPQHF

j_call: TRBJ1-1
v_call: TRBV5-6
clone_size: .
d_call: .
cdr3_nt: TGTGCCAGCAGCTTCTATCAGGGTGTGATCACTGAAGCTTTCTTT
cdr3_aa: CASSFYQGVITEAFF

j_call: TRBJ2-3
v_call: TRBV20-1
clone_size: few
d_call: .
cdr3_nt: TGCAGTGCCCAACCTCTATCTAGCCATCGGGCAGATACGCAGTATTTT
cdr3_aa: CSAQPLSSHRADTQYF

j_call: TRBJ1-1
v_call: TRBV5-1
clone_size: .
d_call: TRBD1
cdr3_nt: TGCGCCAGCAGCTTGGGACCCGGACAGGGAGGCACTGAAGCTTTCTTT
cdr3_aa: CASSLGPGQGGTEAFF

j_call: TRBJ1-1
v_call: TRBV5-1
clone_size: .
d_call: .
cdr3_nt: TGCGCCAGCAGCTTCGGACGCGGGGGGGAGGACACTGAAGCTTTCTTT
cdr3_aa: CASSFGRGGEDTEAFF

j_call: TRBJ2-7
v_call: TRBV25-1
clone_size: few
d_call: .
cdr3_nt: TGTGCCAGCAGTGAAAACCCTGGGGTACAGGGATCCTACGAGCAGTACTTC
cdr3_aa: CASSENPGVQGSYEQYF

j_call: TRBJ2-5
v_call: TRBV7-2
clone_size: few
d_call: TRBD2
cdr3_nt: TGTGCCAGCAGCGAAGTCCCGTCGACTAGCCCCTTCGTGACCTACTTC
cdr3_aa: CASSEVPSTSPFVTYF

j_call: TRBJ2-7
v_call: TRBV6-5
clone_size: .
d_call: TRBD1
cdr3_nt: TGTGCCAGCAGTTACCGGGACAGTTCGCCCTACGAGCAGTACTTC
cdr3_aa: CASSYRDSSPYEQYF

j_call: TRBJ2-7
v_call: TRBV11-2
clone_size: .
d_call: .
cdr3_nt: TGTGCCAGCAGCTTAGACTCAGGGGCCAAGTACTTC
cdr3_aa: CASSLDSGAKYF

j_call: TRBJ1-1
v_call: TRBV6-6
clone_size: .
d_call: .
cdr3_nt: TGTGCCAGCAGTTACTCGAGAGGGGTGAACACTGAAGCTTTCTTT
cdr3_aa: CASSYSRGVNTEAFF

j_call: TRBJ1-6
v_call: TRBV20-1
clone_size: .
d_call: .
cdr3_nt: TGCAGTGCTAGTGCAGGGAATAATTCACCCCTCCACTTT
cdr3_aa: CSASAGNNSPLHF

j_call: TRBJ2-3
v_call: TRBV12-3/TRBV12-4
clone_size: .
d_call: .
cdr3_nt: TGTGCCAGCAGATTGCAGTGGGAGACAGATACGCAGTATTTT
cdr3_aa: CASRLQWETDTQYF

j_call: TRBJ2-1
v_call: TRBV11-3
clone_size: many
d_call: .
cdr3_nt: TGTGCCAGCAGCTCCCCCCGCATAAGGGCGGATAGCTCCTACAATGAGCAGTTCTTC
cdr3_aa: CASSSPRIRADSSYNEQFF

j_call: TRBJ2-1
v_call: TRBV6-5
clone_size: few
d_call: .
cdr3_nt: TGTGCCAGCAGTTACTCGACAAAGGCCGGGAGCGGTGAGCAGTTCTTC
cdr3_aa: CASSYSTKAGSGEQFF

j_call: TRBJ2-1
v_call: TRBV6-6
clone_size: few
d_call: .
cdr3_nt: TGTGCCAGCCGAAGGGATCTTGAGCAGTTCTTC
cdr3_aa: CASRRDLEQFF